Given below is one T cell receptor beta chain in context. The ends were cut back, 4 bases at V and 9 bases at J, with 28 bases in the middle. This CDR3 is built from 17 residues. The germline V gene encodes CDR1 SGDLS and CDR2 YYNGEE. The data were taken from a study of chemoradiotherapy in HPV16-positive cancers. TCRdb's copy holds only in-frame clones and misses some; the assay was immunoSEQ multiplex PCR. The data show about 19,000 clones, more than 80% seen once. The source was blood, collected from a patient who underwent chemoradiotherapy. The gene calls are TRBV9 and TRBJ2-5; D perhaps matches TRBD2 (7 bases). The sequence derives from a human donor with HPV-associated anogenital cancer. DNA for the CDR3: TGTGCCAGCAGCTCTCCTCGGGGGGCTCCGGATAAGGTGTCCCAGTACTTC. It specifies CASSSPRGAPDKVSQYF.